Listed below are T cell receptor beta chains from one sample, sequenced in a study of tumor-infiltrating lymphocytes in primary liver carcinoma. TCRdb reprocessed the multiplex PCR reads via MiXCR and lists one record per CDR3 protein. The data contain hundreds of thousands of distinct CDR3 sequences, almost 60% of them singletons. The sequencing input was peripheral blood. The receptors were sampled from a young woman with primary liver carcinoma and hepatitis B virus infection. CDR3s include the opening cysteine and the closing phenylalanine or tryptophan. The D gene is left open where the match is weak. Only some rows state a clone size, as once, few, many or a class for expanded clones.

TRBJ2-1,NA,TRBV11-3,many,TGTGCCAGCAGCCATAACGTCTGGTCACTAGCAGCCTACAATGAGCAGTTCTTC,CASSHNVWSLAAYNEQFF
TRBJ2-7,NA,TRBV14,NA,TGTGCCAGCAGCCAAGTTGAACCTTACGAGCAGTACTTC,CASSQVEPYEQYF
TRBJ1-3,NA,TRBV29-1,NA,TGCAGCGTCGCAGATGGAGATGGAAACACCATATATTTT,CSVADGDGNTIYF
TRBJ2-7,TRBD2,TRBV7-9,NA,TGTGCCAGCAGCTTATTGGGGGGGACCCCCCTCGAGCAGTACTTC,CASSLLGGTPLEQYF
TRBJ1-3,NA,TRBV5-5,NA,TGTGCCAGCAGCCTCCTGAGAGAGGACAGCGGAAACACCATATATTTT,CASSLLREDSGNTIYF
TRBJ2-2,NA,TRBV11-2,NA,TGTGCCGGCAGCTACCTCTACGGACAGCAGAACACCGGGGAGCAGTTTTTT,CAGSYLYGQQNTGEQFF
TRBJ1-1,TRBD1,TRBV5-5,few,TGTGCCAGCAGGATGGACAGGGTTCAGAGTATTGAAGCTTTCTTT,CASRMDRVQSIEAFF
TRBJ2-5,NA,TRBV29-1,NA,TGCAGCGTTGAAGCCTCCCGATTAGGGATCCAAGAGACCCGGTACTTC,CSVEASRLGIQETRYF
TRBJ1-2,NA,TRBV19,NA,TGTGCCAGTAGTATAAGTCATGGCTACACCTTC,CASSISHGYTF
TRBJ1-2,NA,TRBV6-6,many,TGTGCCATTGCGCACGAGGGACGCCGGAACTATGGCTACACCTTC,CAIAHEGRRNYGYTF